Shown below are 4 T cell receptor beta chains from a single sample sequenced in a study of a mutant IDH1 vaccine in newly diagnosed glioma (dated by TCRdb to 2020 to 2022). This specimen's time point label, interpreted: week 47, end of study. Each vaccine dose, consisting of 300 ug of a 20-mer mutant IDH1 peptide in Montanide, was administered subcutaneously with topical imiquimod. Libraries were built with the immunoSEQ multiplex PCR assay. This immuneACCESS table, as held by TCRdb, lists in-frame sequences with V and J called but not all clones. Of the missing ones, under half trace to an unresolved V gene in checked studies; the others have no known cause. In all, the sample holds about 56,000 clones, and roughly four fifths of those were seen once. 3% to 3.5% of the sample goes to the ten largest clones. These receptors are not linked to any known antigen. The sequencing here drew on PBMCs, taken from a glioma patient whose treatment included an IDH1 peptide vaccine. Source of these receptors: a woman between 50 and 59 years old with glioma.

This clone was seen only once. The CDR3 DNA is TGCGCCAGCAGCCAAGATCGTGGTCTCGAGCAGTACTTC. Its protein product is CASSQDRGLEQYF. The chain carries TRBV4-3 and TRBJ2-7, with no clear D. Per germline, CDR1 LGHNA and CDR2 YSLEER. The CDR3 extends over 13 amino acids. With 0 bases removed from V and 6 bases from J, the gap between germline ends came to 9 bases.

The genes are TRBV29-1 and TRBJ2-3; D is possibly TRBD1 or TRBD2 (5 bases each). Germline CDR1 and CDR2: SQVTM and ANQGSEA. Trimming removed 3 bases from V and 5 bases from J, with 18 bases in between. There are 15 residues in the CDR3. This CDR3 reads CSVDRSRGGLDTQYF. The CDR3 DNA reads as TGCAGCGTTGACAGGTCGAGGGGCGGTTTAGATACGCAGTATTTT.

DNA for the CDR3: TGTGCCAGCAGCCAAGGGACTAGCGGGGCAGATACGCAGTATTTT. Protein: CASSQGTSGADTQYF. V is TRBV4-2 and J is TRBJ2-3; 12 bases are shared with TRBD2. From germline, CDR1 is LGHNA and CDR2 YNFKEQ. V was clipped by 1 base and J by 4 bases; unmatched bases: 0. CDR3 length equals 15 residues.

The chain carries TRBV30 and TRBJ2-5, with TRBD2 as a possible D gene (5 bases). Trimming took 2 bases from V and 11 from J, leaving 12 bases between them. The germline V gene encodes CDR1 GTSNPN and CDR2 SVGIG (reference sequence). The CDR3 consists of 11 residues. The CDR3 DNA follows: TGTGCCTGGAGTACGACTATCCGGCAGTACTTC. Translating gives CAWSTTIRQYF.